This T cell receptor (beta chain) was identified during a study of PD-1 blockade in classical Hodgkin lymphoma. TCRdb's table, derived via immunoSEQ multiplex PCR, lists solely in-frame clones and lacks some. The table has about 19,000 clones, roughly 77% seen once. Germline V gene lookup returns CDR1 MDHEN and CDR2 SYDVKM. The length of the CDR3 is 11 residues. The ends were cut back, 3 bases at V and 3 bases at J, with 3 bases in the middle. As for this clone: The antigen is not known.

Study outcomes and limitations: The drivers behind the repertoire differences, possibly disease activity or prior therapy, remain undefined.

All trial patients relapsed after autologous stem cell transplantation. The sequence came from a human donor with classical Hodgkin lymphoma. Specimen: peripheral blood mononuclear cells (PBMCs), collected before the second cycle of nivolumab. This rearrangement joins TRBV28 to TRBJ2-7; D remains unclear. The CDR3, as DNA: TGTGCCAGCAGTTTGTTCTACGAGCAGTACTTC. Its translation is CASSLFYEQYF.